This TCR beta chain is drawn from a study of blood T cell repertoires in COVID-19. All enrollees were about 18 to 100 years old and from some 24 US areas. Researchers sorted participants into cohorts using their self-reported clinical history. The germline gives CDR1 MNHEY, CDR2 SMNVEV (reference sequence). The V end was cut by 6 bases, the J end by 2 bases, with 14 bases between. There are 15 residues in the CDR3. Here immunoSEQ multiplex PCR was the method, and the copy in TCRdb shows in-frame clones only, minus some. This sample has 250,000 to 300,000 clones; around 92% occur once, and the top ten carry 2.5% to 3%.

Sequencing used PBMCs or T cells enriched from blood (not recorded which). The rearrangement joins TRBV27 to TRBJ1-5; D is perhaps TRBD1 (6 bases). The receptor comes from a woman aged 45-65 years who had been exposed to COVID-19. CDR3 in amino acids: CASRQDYRGNQPQHF. The CDR3 DNA follows: TGTGCCAGCAGGCAGGATTACAGGGGCAATCAGCCCCAGCATTTT.